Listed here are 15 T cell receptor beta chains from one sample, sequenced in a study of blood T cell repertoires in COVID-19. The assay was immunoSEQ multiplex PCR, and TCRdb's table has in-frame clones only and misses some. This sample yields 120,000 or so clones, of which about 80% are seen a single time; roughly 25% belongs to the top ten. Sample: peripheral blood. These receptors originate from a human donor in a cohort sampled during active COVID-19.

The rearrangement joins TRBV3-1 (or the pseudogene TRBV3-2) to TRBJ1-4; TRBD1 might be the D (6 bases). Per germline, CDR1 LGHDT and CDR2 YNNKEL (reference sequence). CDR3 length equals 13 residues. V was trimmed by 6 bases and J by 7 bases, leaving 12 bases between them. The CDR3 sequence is CASRQRQVEKLFF. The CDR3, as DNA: TGTGCCAGCAGACAGAGACAGGTTGAAAAACTGTTTTTT.

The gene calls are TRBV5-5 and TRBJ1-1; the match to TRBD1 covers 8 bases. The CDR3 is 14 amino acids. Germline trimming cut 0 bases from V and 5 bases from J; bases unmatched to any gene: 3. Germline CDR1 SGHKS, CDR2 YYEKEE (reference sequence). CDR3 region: CASSLVDRGTEAFF. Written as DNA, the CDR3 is TGTGCCAGCAGCTTGGTAGACAGGGGAACTGAAGCTTTCTTT. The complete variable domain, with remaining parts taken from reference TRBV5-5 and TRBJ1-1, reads DAGVTQSPTHLIKTRGQQVTLRCSPISGHKSVSWYQQVLGQGPQFIFQYYEKEERGRGNFPDRFSARQFPNYSSELNVNALLLGDSALYLCASSLVDRGTEAFFGQGTRLTVV.

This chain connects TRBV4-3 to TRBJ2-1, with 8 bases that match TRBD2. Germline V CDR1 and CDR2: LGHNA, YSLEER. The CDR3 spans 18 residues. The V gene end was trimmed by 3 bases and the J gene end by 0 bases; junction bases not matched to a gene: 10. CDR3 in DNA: TGCGCCAGCAGCCAGGCCACTAGCGGTGAGAGCTCCTACAATGAGCAGTTCTTC. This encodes CASSQATSGESSYNEQFF.

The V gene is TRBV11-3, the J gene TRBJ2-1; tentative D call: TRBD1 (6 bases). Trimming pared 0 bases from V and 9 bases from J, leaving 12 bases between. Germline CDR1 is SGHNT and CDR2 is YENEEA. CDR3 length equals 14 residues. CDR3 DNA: TGTGCCAGCAGCTTAGATAGGGTAGGGGGTGAGCAGTTCTTC. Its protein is CASSLDRVGGEQFF.

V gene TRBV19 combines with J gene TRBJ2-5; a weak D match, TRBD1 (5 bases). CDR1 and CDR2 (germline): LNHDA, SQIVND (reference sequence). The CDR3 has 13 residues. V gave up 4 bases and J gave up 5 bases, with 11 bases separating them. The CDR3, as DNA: TGTGCCAGTAGTACGGCCAGGGCCGAGACCCAGTACTTC. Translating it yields CASSTARAETQYF.

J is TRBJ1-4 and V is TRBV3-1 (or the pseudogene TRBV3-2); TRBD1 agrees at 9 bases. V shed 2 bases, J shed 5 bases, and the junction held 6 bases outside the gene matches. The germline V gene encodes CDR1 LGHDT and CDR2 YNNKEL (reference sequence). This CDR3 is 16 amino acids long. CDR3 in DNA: TGTGCCAGCAGCCAACTTCGGACAGGGGAGAATGAAAAACTGTTTTTT. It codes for CASSQLRTGENEKLFF.

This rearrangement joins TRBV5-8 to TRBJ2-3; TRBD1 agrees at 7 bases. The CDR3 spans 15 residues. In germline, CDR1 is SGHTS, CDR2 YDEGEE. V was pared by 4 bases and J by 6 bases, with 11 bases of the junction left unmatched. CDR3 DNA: TGTGCCAGCAGCCCTCGGCTCAGGGGGAAGGATACGCAGTATTTT. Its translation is CASSPRLRGKDTQYF. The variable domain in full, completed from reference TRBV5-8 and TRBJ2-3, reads EAGVTQSPTHLIKTRGQQATLRCSPISGHTSVYWYQQALGLGLQFLLWYDEGEERNRGNFPPRFSGRQFPNYSSELNVNALELEDSALYLCASSPRLRGKDTQYFGPGTRLTVL.

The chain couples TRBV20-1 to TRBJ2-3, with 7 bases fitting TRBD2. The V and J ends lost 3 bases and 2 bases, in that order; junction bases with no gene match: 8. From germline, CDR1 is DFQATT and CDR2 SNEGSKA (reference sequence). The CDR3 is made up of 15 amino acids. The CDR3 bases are TGCAGTGCTAGTCCCCTAGCGGCGAACACAGATACGCAGTATTTT. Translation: CSASPLAANTDTQYF.

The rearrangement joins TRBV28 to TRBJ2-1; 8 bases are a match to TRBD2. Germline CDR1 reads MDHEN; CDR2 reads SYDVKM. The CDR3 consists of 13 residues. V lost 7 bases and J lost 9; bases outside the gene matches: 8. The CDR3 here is CASNPTSGSEQFF. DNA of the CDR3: TGTGCCAGCAACCCCACTAGCGGAAGTGAGCAGTTCTTC.

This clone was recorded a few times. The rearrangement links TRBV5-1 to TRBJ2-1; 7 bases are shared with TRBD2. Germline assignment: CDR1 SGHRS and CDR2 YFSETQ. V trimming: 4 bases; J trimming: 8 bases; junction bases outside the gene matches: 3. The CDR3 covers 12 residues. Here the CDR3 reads CASSTRGDEQFF. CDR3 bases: TGCGCCAGCAGCACTCGGGGGGATGAGCAGTTCTTC.

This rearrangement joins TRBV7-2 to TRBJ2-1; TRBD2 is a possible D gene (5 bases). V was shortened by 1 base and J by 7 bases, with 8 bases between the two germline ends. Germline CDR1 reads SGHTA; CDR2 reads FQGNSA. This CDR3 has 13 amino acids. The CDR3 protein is CASSLVGGNEQFF. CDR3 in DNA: TGTGCCAGCAGCTTAGTCGGAGGTAATGAGCAGTTCTTC.

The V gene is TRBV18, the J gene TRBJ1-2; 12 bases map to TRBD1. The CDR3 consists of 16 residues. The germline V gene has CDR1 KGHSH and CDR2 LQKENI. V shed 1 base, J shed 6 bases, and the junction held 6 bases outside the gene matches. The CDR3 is CASSPRVGQGAHGYTF. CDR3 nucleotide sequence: TGTGCCAGCTCACCACGGGTGGGACAGGGGGCACATGGCTACACCTTC.

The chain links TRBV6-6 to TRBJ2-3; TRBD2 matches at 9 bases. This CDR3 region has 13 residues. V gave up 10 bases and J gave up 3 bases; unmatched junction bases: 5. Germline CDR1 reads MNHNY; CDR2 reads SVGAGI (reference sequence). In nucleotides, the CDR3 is TGTGCCACCCATGCGGGGGGGACAGATACGCAGTATTTT. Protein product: CATHAGGTDTQYF.

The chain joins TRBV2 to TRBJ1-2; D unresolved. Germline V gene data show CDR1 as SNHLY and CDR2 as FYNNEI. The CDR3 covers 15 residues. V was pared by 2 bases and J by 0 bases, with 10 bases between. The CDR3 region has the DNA TGTGCCAGCAGTGAACTCCGTCTAGCTAACTATGGCTACACCTTC. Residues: CASSELRLANYGYTF.

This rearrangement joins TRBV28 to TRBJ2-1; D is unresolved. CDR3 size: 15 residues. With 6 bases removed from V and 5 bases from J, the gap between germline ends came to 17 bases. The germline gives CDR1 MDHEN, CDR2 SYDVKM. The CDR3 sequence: CASSQTGTSNNEQFF. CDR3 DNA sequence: TGTGCCAGCAGCCAGACTGGAACGTCTAACAATGAGCAGTTCTTC.